This TCR beta chain was sequenced in a study of vaccination and CD4 T cells after COVID-19. Across the study: Overlapping peptides covering the spike proteins of SARS-CoV-2, HCoV-NL63, HCoV-OC43 and HCoV-229E were added to stimulate cells.

A word on this clonotype: Its specificity is unknown.

Germline V gene data show CDR1 as DFQATT and CDR2 as SNEGSKA (reference sequence). With 6 bases removed from V and 1 base from J, the gap between germline ends came to 16 bases. The CDR3 consists of 15 residues. Sequence data for DNA of cultured CD4+ T cells were generated by the Oncomine TCR Beta short-read assay. Each CDR3 protein is one row after TCRdb ran MiXCR on the PCR reads. The sample has some 20,000 distinct CDR3 sequences, about 40% seen once; the top ten hold under 3%. The treatment denotes: approximately 11-day PBMC culture with coronavirus spike peptide pools or control peptides (ViraFEST assay). Peptide pool stimulation in ViraFEST expanded antigen-specific T cells, whose TCRs were then sequenced. PBMCs were cultured at some 2.1 million per well with approximately 9.4 IU/ml IL-2 and approximately 9.7 ug/ml peptide pools. Half of the medium was exchanged for fresh IL-2 medium, first on day 3 and then on day 7.

This receptor was obtained from a human donor who had recovered from COVID-19. The chain links TRBV20-1 to TRBJ1-5; a possible D gene is TRBD1 (6 bases). The input for sequencing was CD4+ T cells from blood, cultured in vitro, taken after SARS-CoV-2 vaccination. The CDR3 loop is CSATMPRGSNQPQHF. Written as DNA, the CDR3 is TGCAGTGCCACCATGCCCAGGGGCAGCAATCAGCCCCAGCATTTT.